Listed below are T cell receptor beta chains from one sample, sequenced in a study of T-cell reconstitution after alpha-beta-depleted transplantation in children. TCRdb processed the PCR reads anew with MiXCR; each CDR3 protein has one entry. The sample carries over 550,000 distinct CDR3 sequences, 10% recorded once. This specimen consisted of PBMCs from the stem cell graft donor, obtained from the stem cell graft. The receptors derive from a human donor who donated a stem cell graft to a child with acute myeloid leukemia. CDR3s include the opening cysteine and the closing phenylalanine or tryptophan. D genes are given only for firm matches. The size entry is marked missing in some rows and otherwise reads once, few, many or a size class.

CDR3 protein: CASSDKTGGLGQPQHF; CDR3 DNA: TGTGCCAGCAGTGACAAGACAGGGGGACTGGGTCAGCCCCAGCATTTT; J gene: TRBJ1-5; D gene: TRBD1; clone size: few; V gene: TRBV25-1
CDR3 protein: CSVEQGAQETQYF; CDR3 DNA: TGCAGTGTCGAACAGGGGGCCCAAGAGACCCAGTACTTC; J gene: TRBJ2-5; D gene: TRBD1; clone size: many; V gene: TRBV20-1
CDR3 protein: CASSLGGRGQETQYF; CDR3 DNA: TGTGCCAGCAGCTTAGGCGGGAGGGGTCAAGAGACCCAGTACTTC; J gene: TRBJ2-5; D gene: TRBD2; clone size: many; V gene: TRBV7-2
CDR3 protein: CSIYGQGPDTQYF; CDR3 DNA: TGCAGCATCTACGGACAGGGACCAGATACGCAGTATTTT; J gene: TRBJ2-3; D gene: TRBD1; clone size: NA; V gene: TRBV29-1
CDR3 protein: CATSRDPGLALNEQFF; CDR3 DNA: TGTGCCACCAGCAGAGATCCGGGACTAGCGTTGAATGAGCAGTTCTTC; J gene: TRBJ2-1; D gene: TRBD2; clone size: few; V gene: TRBV15
CDR3 protein: CASSETRGYTIYF; CDR3 DNA: TGTGCCAGCAGTGAAACCCGGGGATACACCATATATTTT; J gene: TRBJ1-3; D gene: NA; clone size: few; V gene: TRBV6-1
CDR3 protein: CASKTDYEQYF; CDR3 DNA: TGTGCCAGCAAAACAGACTACGAGCAGTACTTC; J gene: TRBJ2-7; D gene: NA; clone size: NA; V gene: TRBV6-6
CDR3 protein: CSARSPQGPSYNEQFF; CDR3 DNA: TGCAGTGCTAGATCCCCGCAGGGCCCTTCCTACAATGAGCAGTTCTTC; J gene: TRBJ2-1; D gene: NA; clone size: once; V gene: TRBV20-1
CDR3 protein: CASSSSQGYTEAFF; CDR3 DNA: TGCGCCAGCAGCTCGTCCCAGGGCTACACTGAAGCTTTCTTT; J gene: TRBJ1-1; D gene: NA; clone size: few; V gene: TRBV5-1
CDR3 protein: CAGPSGAFSLPGANVLTF; CDR3 DNA: TGCGCCGGACCAAGCGGGGCCTTTAGCCTACCTGGGGCCAACGTCCTGACTTTC; J gene: TRBJ2-6; D gene: TRBD2; clone size: NA; V gene: TRBV5-1
CDR3 protein: CASSELAGGEQYF; CDR3 DNA: TGTGCCAGCAGTGAGCTAGCGGGAGGCGAGCAGTACTTC; J gene: TRBJ2-7; D gene: TRBD2; clone size: many; V gene: TRBV6-4
CDR3 protein: CASRPGLPYEQYF; CDR3 DNA: TGTGCCAGCAGGCCGGGACTCCCCTACGAGCAGTACTTC; J gene: TRBJ2-7; D gene: NA; clone size: NA; V gene: TRBV6-5
CDR3 protein: CASSLSFSSGNTIYF; CDR3 DNA: TGTGCCAGCAGCTTATCCTTCAGCTCTGGAAACACCATATATTTT; J gene: TRBJ1-3; D gene: NA; clone size: few; V gene: TRBV7-6
CDR3 protein: CSVVSSTGDTQYF; CDR3 DNA: TGCAGCGTTGTGTCTAGCACGGGAGATACGCAGTATTTT; J gene: TRBJ2-3; D gene: NA; clone size: NA; V gene: TRBV29-1
CDR3 protein: CASSPGPGQANGYTF; CDR3 DNA: TGTGCCAGCAGCCCCGGACCCGGACAGGCCAATGGCTACACCTTC; J gene: TRBJ1-2; D gene: TRBD1; clone size: NA; V gene: TRBV7-2
CDR3 protein: CASSATGTGRAHEQYF; CDR3 DNA: TGTGCCAGCAGCGCGACCGGGACAGGGAGGGCCCACGAGCAGTACTTC; J gene: TRBJ2-7; D gene: TRBD1; clone size: many; V gene: TRBV9
CDR3 protein: CASRGVAGGDTQYF; CDR3 DNA: TGTGCCAGCAGGGGAGTGGCGGGCGGGGATACGCAGTATTTT; J gene: TRBJ2-3; D gene: NA; clone size: few; V gene: TRBV6-1